The source of this T cell receptor beta chain is a study of control samples from healthy donors and cancer patients (dated by TCRdb to about 2020). Library creation used the immunoSEQ multiplex PCR assay. TCRdb retrieved this table from immuneACCESS and kept in-frame rearrangements only. Not all clones are present; in checked studies, unresolved V genes account for under half, and no reason is known for the remainder. For this sample there are about 220,000 clones; roughly 94% appear just once. About 1.6% of the sample is taken by the ten largest. CDR1 and CDR2 are drawn from the germline V gene: MNHNS, SASEGT. The junction carries 6 bases between V and J, which are trimmed by 3 bases and 9 bases respectively. The CDR3 runs 11 amino acids, cysteine and phenylalanine included. CDR3 DNA is the only sequence kept; it has 33 bases, read in frame from the first base. In the case of this clone: The clone's antigen remains unknown. No clone much larger than this one lies a single base away; base qualities are absent.

The rearrangement joined TRBV6-1 to TRBJ1-5, with no D gene named confidently. The sample was blood. This TCR was recovered from a man aged 45-65 years in good health. The sequenced DNA: TGTGCCAGCAGTGATTACTGGCCCCAGCATTTT. Translated, this gives CASSDYWPQHF.